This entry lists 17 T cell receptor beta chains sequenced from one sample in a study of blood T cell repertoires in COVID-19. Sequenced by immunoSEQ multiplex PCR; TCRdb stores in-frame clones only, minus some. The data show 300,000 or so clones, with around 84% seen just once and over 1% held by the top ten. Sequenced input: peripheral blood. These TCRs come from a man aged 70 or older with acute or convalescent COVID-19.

CDR3 in amino acids: CASSPPSTYEQYF. In DNA, the CDR3 is TGTGCCAGCTCACCACCAAGCACCTACGAGCAGTACTTC. The gene calls are TRBV18 and TRBJ2-7; D is unresolved. Germline V lookup: CDR1 KGHSH, CDR2 LQKENI. CDR3 length: 13 amino acids. Trimming pared 0 bases from V and 2 bases from J, leaving 5 bases between.

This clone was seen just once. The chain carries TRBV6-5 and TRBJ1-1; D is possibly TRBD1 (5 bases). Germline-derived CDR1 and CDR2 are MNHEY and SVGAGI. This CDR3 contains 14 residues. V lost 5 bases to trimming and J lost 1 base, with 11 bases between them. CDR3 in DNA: TGTGCCAGCAGTCATCCCAGGGAGAACACTGAAGCTTTCTTT. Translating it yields CASSHPRENTEAFF.

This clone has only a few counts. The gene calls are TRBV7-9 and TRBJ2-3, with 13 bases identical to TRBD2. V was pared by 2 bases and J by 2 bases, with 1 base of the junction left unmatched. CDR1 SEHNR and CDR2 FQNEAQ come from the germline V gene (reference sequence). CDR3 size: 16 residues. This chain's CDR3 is CASSLTSGGATDTQYF. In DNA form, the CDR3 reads TGTGCCAGCAGCTTAACTAGCGGGGGGGCCACAGATACGCAGTATTTT.

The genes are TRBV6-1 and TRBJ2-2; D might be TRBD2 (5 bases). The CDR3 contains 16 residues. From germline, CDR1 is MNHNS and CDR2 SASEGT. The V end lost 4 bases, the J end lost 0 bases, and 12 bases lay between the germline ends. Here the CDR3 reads CASSGSAVANTGELFF. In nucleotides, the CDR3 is TGTGCCAGCAGTGGTTCAGCGGTCGCGAACACCGGGGAGCTGTTTTTT.

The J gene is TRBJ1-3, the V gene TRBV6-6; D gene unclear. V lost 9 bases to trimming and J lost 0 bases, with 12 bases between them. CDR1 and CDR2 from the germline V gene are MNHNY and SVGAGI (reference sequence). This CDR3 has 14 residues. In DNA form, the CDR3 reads TGTGCCAGTACCTACGGAGTCTCTGGAAACACCATATATTTT. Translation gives CASTYGVSGNTIYF.

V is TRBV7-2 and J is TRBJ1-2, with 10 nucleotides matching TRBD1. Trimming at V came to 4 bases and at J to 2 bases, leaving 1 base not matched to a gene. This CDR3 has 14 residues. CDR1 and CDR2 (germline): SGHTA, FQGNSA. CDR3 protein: CASSSGQGNYGYTF. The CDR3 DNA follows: TGTGCCAGCAGCTCGGGACAGGGGAACTATGGCTACACCTTC.

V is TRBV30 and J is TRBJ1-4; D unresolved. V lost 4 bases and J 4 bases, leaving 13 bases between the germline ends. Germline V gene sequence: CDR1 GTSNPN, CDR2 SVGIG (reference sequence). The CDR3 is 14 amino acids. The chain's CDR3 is CAWTRPLFNEKLFF. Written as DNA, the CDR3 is TGTGCCTGGACCCGGCCACTATTTAATGAAAAACTGTTTTTT.

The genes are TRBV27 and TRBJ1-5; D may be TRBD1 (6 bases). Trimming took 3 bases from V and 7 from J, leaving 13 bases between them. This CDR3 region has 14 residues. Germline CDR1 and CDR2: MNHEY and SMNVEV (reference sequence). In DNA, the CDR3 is TGTGCCAGCAGTTTTAGTTCAGGGGTGCAGCCCCAGCATTTT. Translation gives CASSFSSGVQPQHF.

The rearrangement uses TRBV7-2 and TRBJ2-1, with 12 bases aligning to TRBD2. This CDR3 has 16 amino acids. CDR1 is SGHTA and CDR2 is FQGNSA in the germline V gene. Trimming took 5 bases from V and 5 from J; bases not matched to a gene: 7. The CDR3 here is CASSVRLAGGHNEQFF. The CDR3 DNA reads TGTGCCAGCAGCGTACGCCTAGCGGGGGGGCACAATGAGCAGTTCTTC.

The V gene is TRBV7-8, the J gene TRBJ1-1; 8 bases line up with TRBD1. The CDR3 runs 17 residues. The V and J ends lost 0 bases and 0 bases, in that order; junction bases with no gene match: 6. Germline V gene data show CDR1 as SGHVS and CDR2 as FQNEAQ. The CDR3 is CASSLAQGAKLNTEAFF. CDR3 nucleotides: TGTGCCAGCAGCTTAGCTCAGGGGGCGAAGTTGAACACTGAAGCTTTCTTT.

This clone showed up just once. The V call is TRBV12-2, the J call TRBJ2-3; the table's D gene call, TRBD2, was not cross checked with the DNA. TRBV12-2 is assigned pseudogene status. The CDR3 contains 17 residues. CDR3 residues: CASRKPRSGGGTDTQYF. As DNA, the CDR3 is TGTGCAAGTCGCAAACCAAGAAGCGGGGGGGGCACAGATACGCAGTATTTT.

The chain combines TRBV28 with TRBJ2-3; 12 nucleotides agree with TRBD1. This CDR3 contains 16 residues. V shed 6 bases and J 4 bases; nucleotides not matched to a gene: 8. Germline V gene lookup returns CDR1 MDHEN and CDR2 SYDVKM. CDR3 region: CASSGPGQGAADTQYF. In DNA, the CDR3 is TGTGCCAGCAGCGGCCCGGGACAGGGGGCGGCAGATACGCAGTATTTT.

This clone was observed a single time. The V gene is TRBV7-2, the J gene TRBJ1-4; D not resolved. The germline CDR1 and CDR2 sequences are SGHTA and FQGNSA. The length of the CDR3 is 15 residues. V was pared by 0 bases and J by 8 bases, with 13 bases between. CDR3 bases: TGTGCCAGCAGCTTAGCCCTCGGGTTACGGGAAAAACTGTTTTTT. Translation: CASSLALGLREKLFF.

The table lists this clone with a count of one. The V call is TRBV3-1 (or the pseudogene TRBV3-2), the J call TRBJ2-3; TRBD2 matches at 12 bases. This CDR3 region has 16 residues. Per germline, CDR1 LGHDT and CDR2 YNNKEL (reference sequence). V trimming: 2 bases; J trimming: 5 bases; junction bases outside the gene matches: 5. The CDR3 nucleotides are TGTGCCAGCAGCCAATCTAGCGGGGGGGCCGGAGATACGCAGTATTTT. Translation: CASSQSSGGAGDTQYF.

The CDR3 region is CASSAKSYQETQYF. The CDR3 region has the DNA TGTGCCAGCAGTGCTAAGAGTTACCAAGAGACCCAGTACTTC. The chain combines TRBV25-1 with TRBJ2-5; no reliable D call. The CDR3 sequence is 14 residues long. With 4 bases removed from V and 0 bases from J, the gap between germline ends came to 9 bases. The germline V gene encodes CDR1 MGHDK and CDR2 SYGVNS. Full variable domain (remainder filled in from reference TRBV25-1 and TRBJ2-5): EADIYQTPRYLVIGTGKKITLECSQTMGHDKMYWYQQDPGMELHLIHYSYGVNSTEKGDLSSESTVSRIRTEHFPLTLESARPSHTSQYLCASSAKSYQETQYFGPGTRLLVL.

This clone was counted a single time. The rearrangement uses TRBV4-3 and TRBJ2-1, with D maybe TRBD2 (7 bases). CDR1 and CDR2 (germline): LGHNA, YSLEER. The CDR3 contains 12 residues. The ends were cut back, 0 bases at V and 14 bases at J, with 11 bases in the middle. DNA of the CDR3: TGCGCCAGCAGCCAAGAAGGAGGGGGGGAGTTCTTC. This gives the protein CASSQEGGGEFF.

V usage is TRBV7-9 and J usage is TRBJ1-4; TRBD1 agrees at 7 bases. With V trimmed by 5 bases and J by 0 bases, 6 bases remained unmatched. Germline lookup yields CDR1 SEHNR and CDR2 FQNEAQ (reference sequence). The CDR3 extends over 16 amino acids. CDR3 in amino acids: CASSAGQGATNEKLFF. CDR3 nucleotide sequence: TGTGCCAGCAGCGCCGGTCAGGGGGCAACTAATGAAAAACTGTTTTTT.